The 10 T cell receptor beta chains below come from one sample, sequenced in a study of cytomegalovirus exposure and HLA in healthy donors. PCR was performed using 60 Vbeta and 13 Jbeta primers. Data came from immunoSEQ multiplex PCR; TCRdb stores just in-frame clones and leaves some out. The sample lists 90,000 to 120,000 clones, less than 85% occurring once. Sequencing was carried out using PBMCs. The receptors stem from a woman aged 18-30 years in good health and CMV-seropositive.

Turning to this clone: The sample contains more than one DNA sequence encoding this CDR3. This chain connects TRBV5-1 to TRBJ2-5; 13 nucleotides line up with TRBD2. The CDR3 consists of 16 residues. V was pared by 3 bases and J by 1 base, with 3 bases of the junction left unmatched. Germline assignment: CDR1 SGHRS and CDR2 YFSETQ. This CDR3 reads CASSSGLAGAQETQYF. The CDR3, as DNA: TGCGCCAGCAGCTCCGGACTAGCGGGAGCCCAAGAGACCCAGTACTTC.

V and J are TRBV27 and TRBJ2-1; TRBD1 matches 8 bases. Unmatched junction bases numbered 1, after V lost 5 bases and J lost 10 bases. CDR3 length: 11 residues. The germline CDR1 and CDR2 sequences are MNHEY and SMNVEV (reference sequence). The CDR3 reads CASSPGGEQFF. The CDR3, as DNA: TGTGCCAGCAGTCCAGGGGGCGAGCAGTTCTTC.

The chain links TRBV30 to TRBJ2-3, with a tentative D call TRBD1 (6 bases). Per the germline V gene, CDR1 is GTSNPN and CDR2 is SVGIG (reference sequence). Trimming removed 6 bases from V and 1 base from J, with 11 bases in between. This CDR3 is 13 amino acids long. The CDR3 sequence: CACGTTRTDTQYF. CDR3 sequence (DNA): TGTGCCTGCGGGACAACTCGCACAGATACGCAGTATTTT.

This chain connects TRBV23-1 to TRBJ1-5, with D unresolved. TRBV23-1 is assigned to the ORF class and has an uncertain function. The V and J ends lost 8 bases and 4 bases respectively, with 18 bases between them. This CDR3 spans 15 amino acids. The CDR3 DNA reads as TGCGCCAGCTGCCCCCCGGGAGGGTCTAATCAGCCCCAGCATTTT. Translating it yields CASCPPGGSNQPQHF.

The V call is TRBV11-2, the J call TRBJ2-7; TRBD2 matches 7 bases. The CDR3 loop spans 16 amino acids. Trimming at V came to 5 bases and at J to 2 bases, leaving 12 bases not matched to a gene. Looked up from germline, CDR1 is SGHAT and CDR2 is FQNNGV. CDR3 nucleotide sequence: TGTGCCAGCAGCCCCTTCGCGGCTAGCGGACCCTACGAGCAGTACTTC. Translation: CASSPFAASGPYEQYF.

This clone was counted only a few times. V gene TRBV7-9 combines with J gene TRBJ1-2; the D is unclear. There are 13 residues in the CDR3. V lost 1 base to trimming and J lost 3 bases, with 6 bases between them. Germline V lookup: CDR1 SEHNR, CDR2 FQNEAQ (reference sequence). CDR3 nucleotides: TGTGCCAGCAGCTTAGGTCTTGACTATGGCTACACCTTC. Protein: CASSLGLDYGYTF.

The V gene is TRBV25-1, the J gene TRBJ2-4; 10 bases are shared with TRBD2. The CDR3 contains 15 residues. With V trimmed by 3 bases and J by 4 bases, 3 bases remained unmatched. In germline, CDR1 is MGHDK, CDR2 SYGVNS. The CDR3 nucleotides read TGTGCCAGCAGTGAGTTGACTAGCGGGAAAAACATTCAGTACTTC. Protein sequence: CASSELTSGKNIQYF. Based on the CDR3 plus reference TRBV25-1 and TRBJ2-4, the full variable domain is EADIYQTPRYLVIGTGKKITLECSQTMGHDKMYWYQQDPGMELHLIHYSYGVNSTEKGDLSSESTVSRIRTEHFPLTLESARPSHTSQYLCASSELTSGKNIQYFGAGTRLSVL.

The chain combines TRBV5-4 with TRBJ2-7, with D tentatively TRBD2 (5 bases). Between the trimmed V and J ends, which lost 0 bases and 0 bases, there was a span of 10 bases. The CDR3 loop spans 15 amino acids. CDR1 and CDR2 from the germline V gene are SGHNT and YYREEE (reference sequence). CDR3 sequence: CASSLGGSSSYEQYF. Here the CDR3 DNA reads TGTGCCAGCAGCTTGGGTGGGAGCTCCTCCTACGAGCAGTACTTC.

V usage is TRBV7-8 and J usage is TRBJ2-1; 9 bases align to TRBD1. The CDR3 has 17 residues. Per the germline V gene, CDR1 is SGHVS and CDR2 is FQNEAQ. V was clipped by 5 bases and J by 3 bases; unmatched bases: 11. The CDR3 here is CASSTHDRGNYYNEQFF. In nucleotides, the CDR3 is TGTGCCAGCAGCACCCACGACAGGGGGAACTACTACAATGAGCAGTTCTTC.

The chain recombines TRBV15 with TRBJ1-1; 11 bases agree with TRBD1. Germline V gene sequence: CDR1 LNHNV, CDR2 YYDKDF (reference sequence). The junction had 4 bases not matched to a gene; V was cut back by 1 base and J by 6 bases. The CDR3 consists of 15 residues. The CDR3, as DNA: TGTGCCACCAGCAGAGCGGGACAGGGGGTGCCTGAAGCTTTCTTT. This encodes CATSRAGQGVPEAFF. The full variable domain, with the rest looked up from reference TRBV15 and TRBJ1-1, is DAMVIQNPRYQVTQFGKPVTLSCSQTLNHNVMYWYQQKSSQAPKLLFHYYDKDFNNEADTPDNFQSRRPNTSFCFLDIRSPGLGDTAMYLCATSRAGQGVPEAFFGQGTRLTVV.